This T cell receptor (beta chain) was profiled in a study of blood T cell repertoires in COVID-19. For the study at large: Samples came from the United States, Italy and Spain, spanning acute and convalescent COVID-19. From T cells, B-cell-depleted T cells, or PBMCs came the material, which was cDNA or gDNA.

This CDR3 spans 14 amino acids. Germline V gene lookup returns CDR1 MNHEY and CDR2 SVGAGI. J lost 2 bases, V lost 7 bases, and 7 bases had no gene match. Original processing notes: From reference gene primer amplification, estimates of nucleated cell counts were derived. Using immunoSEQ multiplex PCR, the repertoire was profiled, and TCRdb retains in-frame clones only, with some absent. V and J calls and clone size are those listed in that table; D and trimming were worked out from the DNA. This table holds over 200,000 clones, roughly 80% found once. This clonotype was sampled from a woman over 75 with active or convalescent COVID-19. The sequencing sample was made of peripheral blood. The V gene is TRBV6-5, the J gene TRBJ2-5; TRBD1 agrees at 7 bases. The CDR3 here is CASIDPGGQETQYF. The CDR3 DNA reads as TGTGCCAGCATCGACCCAGGGGGTCAAGAGACCCAGTACTTC.